A selection of T cell receptor beta chains follows, all from one sample in a study of blood T cell repertoires in COVID-19. Assay used: immunoSEQ multiplex PCR; TCRdb lists only in-frame clones, some missing. The sample has 140,000 or so clones; 87% are singletons. Specimen: PBMCs or T cells enriched from blood (not recorded which). All receptors derive from a man between 60 and 75 years old who had recovered from COVID-19. CDR3s include the opening cysteine and the closing phenylalanine or tryptophan. D genes are given only for firm matches. The size entry is marked missing in some rows and otherwise reads once, few, many or a size class.

V gene: TRBV7-9; J gene: TRBJ2-2; D gene: NA; CDR3 length: 16; clone size: NA; CDR3 DNA: TGTGCCAGCAGCGAGAGGGTAATCAAAAACACCGGGGAGCTGTTTTTT; CDR3 protein: CASSERVIKNTGELFF
V gene: TRBV27; J gene: TRBJ2-1; D gene: NA; CDR3 length: 14; clone size: once; CDR3 DNA: TGTGCCAGCAGTTTATCGGTGGGGGGTTATGAGCAGTTCTTC; CDR3 protein: CASSLSVGGYEQFF
V gene: TRBV27; J gene: TRBJ2-1; D gene: NA; CDR3 length: 15; clone size: NA; CDR3 DNA: TGTGCCAGCAGTTTATCTGTCCAGAATTGGAATGAGCAGTTCTTC; CDR3 protein: CASSLSVQNWNEQFF
V gene: TRBV10-3; J gene: TRBJ1-1; D gene: NA; CDR3 length: 16; clone size: NA; CDR3 DNA: TGTGCCATCACCCTGACATGGCCTGATAGGAACACTGAAGCTTTCTTT; CDR3 protein: CAITLTWPDRNTEAFF
V gene: TRBV29-1; J gene: TRBJ1-1; D gene: NA; CDR3 length: 12; clone size: few; CDR3 DNA: TGCAGCGTTGACAAACAGAACACTGAAGCTTTCTTT; CDR3 protein: CSVDKQNTEAFF
V gene: TRBV7-6; J gene: TRBJ2-2; D gene: NA; CDR3 length: 13; clone size: once; CDR3 DNA: TGTGCCAGCAGCTTATTGAGCACCGGGGAGCTGTTTTTT; CDR3 protein: CASSLLSTGELFF
V gene: TRBV2; J gene: TRBJ1-5; D gene: TRBD1; CDR3 length: 17; clone size: NA; CDR3 DNA: TGTGCCAGCAGTGGGGGCGCGGACAGGCGATACAATCAGCCCCAGCATTTT; CDR3 protein: CASSGGADRRYNQPQHF
V gene: TRBV10-3; J gene: TRBJ2-7; D gene: TRBD1; CDR3 length: 13; clone size: NA; CDR3 DNA: TGTGCCATCAGTGACGCAGGGGGCAACGAGCAGTACTTC; CDR3 protein: CAISDAGGNEQYF
V gene: TRBV3-1/TRBV3-2; J gene: TRBJ1-1; D gene: TRBD1; CDR3 length: 13; clone size: NA; CDR3 DNA: TGTGCCAGCAGCAAAGGGGGCGGACAGGGTGCTTTCTTT; CDR3 protein: CASSKGGGQGAFF
V gene: TRBV7-6; J gene: TRBJ1-1; D gene: TRBD1; CDR3 length: 15; clone size: NA; CDR3 DNA: TGTGCCAGCAGCTTAGAAGGGACAGGGGACACTGAAGCTTTCTTT; CDR3 protein: CASSLEGTGDTEAFF
V gene: TRBV12-3/TRBV12-4; J gene: TRBJ1-4; D gene: NA; CDR3 length: 13; clone size: NA; CDR3 DNA: TGTGCCAGCAGTCTTGACATGTATGAAAAACTGTTTTTT; CDR3 protein: CASSLDMYEKLFF
V gene: TRBV7-9; J gene: TRBJ1-2; D gene: TRBD1; CDR3 length: 14; clone size: NA; CDR3 DNA: TGTGCCAGCACCGTGGGACAGGCCCAGGGTGGCTACACCTTC; CDR3 protein: CASTVGQAQGGYTF
V gene: TRBV11-3; J gene: TRBJ1-1; D gene: NA; CDR3 length: 14; clone size: NA; CDR3 DNA: TGTGCCAGCAGCTTAAGGGGTAGTCATGCTGAAGCTTTCTTT; CDR3 protein: CASSLRGSHAEAFF
V gene: TRBV2; J gene: TRBJ1-2; D gene: TRBD1; CDR3 length: 15; clone size: few; CDR3 DNA: TGTGCCAGCAACGTCGGACAGGCGACGTACTATGGCTACACCTTC; CDR3 protein: CASNVGQATYYGYTF
V gene: TRBV14; J gene: TRBJ1-6; D gene: NA; CDR3 length: 15; clone size: once; CDR3 DNA: TGTGCCAGCAGCCAAGTCACAGGTTCGAATTCACCCCTCCACTTT; CDR3 protein: CASSQVTGSNSPLHF
V gene: TRBV29-1; J gene: TRBJ2-5; D gene: TRBD1; CDR3 length: 14; clone size: NA; CDR3 DNA: TGCAGCGTTTCGATGGGGACAGGGCAAGAGACCCAGTACTTC; CDR3 protein: CSVSMGTGQETQYF
V gene: TRBV19; J gene: TRBJ1-1; D gene: NA; CDR3 length: 14; clone size: few; CDR3 DNA: TGTGCCAGTAGCCAGTTGGAGATGAACACTGAAGCTTTCTTT; CDR3 protein: CASSQLEMNTEAFF
V gene: TRBV19; J gene: TRBJ1-5; D gene: NA; CDR3 length: 14; clone size: NA; CDR3 DNA: TGTGCCAGTAGGGACAACCTTAGCAATCAGCCCCAGCATTTT; CDR3 protein: CASRDNLSNQPQHF
V gene: TRBV25-1; J gene: TRBJ1-1; D gene: TRBD1; CDR3 length: 13; clone size: few; CDR3 DNA: TGTGCCAGCCTTAAACAGGGGTCCACTGAAGCTTTCTTT; CDR3 protein: CASLKQGSTEAFF
V gene: TRBV14; J gene: TRBJ1-5; D gene: TRBD1; CDR3 length: 14; clone size: NA; CDR3 DNA: TGTGCCAGCAGCAAGACAGGGGTCAATCAGCCCCAGCATTTT; CDR3 protein: CASSKTGVNQPQHF
V gene: TRBV7-8; J gene: TRBJ2-1; D gene: NA; CDR3 length: 12; clone size: NA; CDR3 DNA: TGTGCCAGCAGCTTACTGGGGGGTGAGCAGTTCTTC; CDR3 protein: CASSLLGGEQFF
V gene: TRBV27; J gene: TRBJ2-2; D gene: TRBD1; CDR3 length: 14; clone size: NA; CDR3 DNA: TGTGCCAGCACCCTGACAGGGCCCACCGGGGAGCTGTTTTTT; CDR3 protein: CASTLTGPTGELFF
V gene: TRBV30; J gene: TRBJ1-2; D gene: NA; CDR3 length: 10; clone size: NA; CDR3 DNA: TGTGCCTGGGGAGCGGGAGGCTACACCTTC; CDR3 protein: CAWGAGGYTF
V gene: TRBV13; J gene: TRBJ2-2; D gene: TRBD1; CDR3 length: 15; clone size: NA; CDR3 DNA: TGTGCCAGCAGCTTAGGGGACAGGGACACCGGGGAGCTGTTTTTT; CDR3 protein: CASSLGDRDTGELFF
V gene: TRBV28; J gene: TRBJ1-5; D gene: NA; CDR3 length: 15; clone size: NA; CDR3 DNA: TGTGCCAGCAGTTCACAGGATGTGCTGCTTCAGCCCCAGCATTTT; CDR3 protein: CASSSQDVLLQPQHF
V gene: TRBV7-3; J gene: TRBJ2-1; D gene: TRBD2; CDR3 length: 14; clone size: NA; CDR3 DNA: TGTGCCAGCAGCTTTAGCGGGGCCTACAATGAGCAGTTCTTC; CDR3 protein: CASSFSGAYNEQFF
V gene: TRBV27; J gene: TRBJ2-1; D gene: NA; CDR3 length: 12; clone size: NA; CDR3 DNA: TGTGCCAGCAGTGAGACATACAATGAGCAGTTCTTC; CDR3 protein: CASSETYNEQFF
V gene: TRBV10-3; J gene: TRBJ1-2; D gene: NA; CDR3 length: 13; clone size: NA; CDR3 DNA: TGTGCCATCAGTGCTGACGGGAACTATGGCTACACCTTC; CDR3 protein: CAISADGNYGYTF
V gene: TRBV5-1; J gene: TRBJ2-1; D gene: TRBD1; CDR3 length: 12; clone size: NA; CDR3 DNA: TGCGCCAGCAGCCTAGGGACAGGGGAGCAGTTCTTC; CDR3 protein: CASSLGTGEQFF
V gene: TRBV29-1; J gene: TRBJ1-1; D gene: NA; CDR3 length: 16; clone size: NA; CDR3 DNA: TGCAGCGTTGATCGCTGGGCCGGGAGGGAGGGCACTGAAGCTTTCTTT; CDR3 protein: CSVDRWAGREGTEAFF
V gene: TRBV6-1; J gene: TRBJ2-7; D gene: TRBD1; CDR3 length: 16; clone size: once; CDR3 DNA: TGTGCCAGCAGTGAATCGAGGGGGCCTAGCTCCTACGAGCAGTACTTC; CDR3 protein: CASSESRGPSSYEQYF
V gene: TRBV28; J gene: TRBJ2-2; D gene: TRBD1; CDR3 length: 15; clone size: NA; CDR3 DNA: TGTGCCACCAGGATAGACAGGGGGCGGACCGGGGAGCTGTTTTTT; CDR3 protein: CATRIDRGRTGELFF
V gene: TRBV12-3/TRBV12-4; J gene: TRBJ2-2; D gene: TRBD2; CDR3 length: 13; clone size: NA; CDR3 DNA: TGTGCCAGCAGTTTACTAGCGGCCGGGGAGCTGTTTTTT; CDR3 protein: CASSLLAAGELFF
V gene: TRBV2; J gene: TRBJ2-1; D gene: NA; CDR3 length: 13; clone size: NA; CDR3 DNA: TGTGCCAGCAGTGGTTTCAGAAACAATGAGCAGTTCTTC; CDR3 protein: CASSGFRNNEQFF
V gene: TRBV6-5; J gene: TRBJ2-1; D gene: TRBD2; CDR3 length: 12; clone size: NA; CDR3 DNA: TGTGCCAGCTTATCTAGCGGGAATGAGCAGTTCTTC; CDR3 protein: CASLSSGNEQFF
V gene: TRBV5-4; J gene: TRBJ1-2; D gene: NA; CDR3 length: 15; clone size: NA; CDR3 DNA: TGTGCCAGCAGCTTGGTTTCGCGTGGGGGCTCTGGCTACACCTTC; CDR3 protein: CASSLVSRGGSGYTF